The T cell receptor beta chain described here comes from a study of cytomegalovirus exposure and HLA in healthy donors. Study-wide results and caveats: Most TCR sequences were uncommon, yet certain public TCRs appeared in many donors.

On this clone: Its antigen is unidentified.

The PCR was carried out with 60 Vbeta primers and 13 Jbeta primers. The protocol was immunoSEQ multiplex PCR, while the TCRdb copy is restricted to in-frame clones and leaves out a portion. Altogether 100,000 to 150,000 clones are present, more than 70% being singletons, with the ten largest covering under 5%. CDR1 is MGHRA, CDR2 YSYEKL, per germline. There are 16 residues in the CDR3. V trimming: 5 bases; J trimming: 4 bases; junction bases outside the gene matches: 11. Input material: PBMCs. The TCR comes from a man aged 25-45 years in good health and CMV-seronegative. The V gene is TRBV4-1, the J gene TRBJ1-5; 7 bases map to TRBD1. This chain's CDR3 is CASSWKTGLGNQPQHF. CDR3 coding DNA: TGCGCCAGCAGCTGGAAGACAGGGCTGGGGAATCAGCCCCAGCATTTT.